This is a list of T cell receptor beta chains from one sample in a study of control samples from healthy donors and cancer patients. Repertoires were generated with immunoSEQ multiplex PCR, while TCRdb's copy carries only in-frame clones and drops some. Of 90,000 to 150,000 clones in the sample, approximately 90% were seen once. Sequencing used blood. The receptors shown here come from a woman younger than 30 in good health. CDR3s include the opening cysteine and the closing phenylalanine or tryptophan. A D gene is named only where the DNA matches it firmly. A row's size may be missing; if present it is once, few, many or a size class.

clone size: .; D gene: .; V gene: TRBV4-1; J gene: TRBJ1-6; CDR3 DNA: TGCGCCAGCAGAGTGACAGAAATTTATAATTCACCCCTCCACTTT; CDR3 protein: CASRVTEIYNSPLHF
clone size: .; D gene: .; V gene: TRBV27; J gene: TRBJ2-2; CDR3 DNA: TGTGCCAGCGGGCCCCTCCCTCAGGGAGTGGGGGAGCTGTTTTTT; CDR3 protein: CASGPLPQGVGELFF
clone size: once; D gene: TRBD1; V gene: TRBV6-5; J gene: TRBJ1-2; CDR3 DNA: TGTGCCAGCAGTTCCAATCGAGACAGGGGGCTTGGCTACACCTTC; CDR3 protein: CASSSNRDRGLGYTF
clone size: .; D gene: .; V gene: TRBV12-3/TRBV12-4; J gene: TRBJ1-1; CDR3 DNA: TGTGCCAGCAGTTTACGGAACACTGAAGCTTTCTTT; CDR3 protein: CASSLRNTEAFF
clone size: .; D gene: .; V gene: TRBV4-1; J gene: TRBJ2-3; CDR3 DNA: TGCGCCAGCAGCCAAGTATCGGGCCCAGATACGCAGTATTTT; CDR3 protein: CASSQVSGPDTQYF
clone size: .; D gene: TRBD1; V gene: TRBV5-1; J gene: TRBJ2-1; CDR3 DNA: TGCGCCAGCAGCCTACTGACAGGGGCTATAGATGAGCAGTTCTTC; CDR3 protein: CASSLLTGAIDEQFF
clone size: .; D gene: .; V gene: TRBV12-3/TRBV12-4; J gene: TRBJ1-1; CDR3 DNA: TGTGCCAGCACCCGTCGACGTCCCACTGAAGCTTTCTTT; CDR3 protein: CASTRRRPTEAFF
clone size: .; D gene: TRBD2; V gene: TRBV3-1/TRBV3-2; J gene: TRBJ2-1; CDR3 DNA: TGTGCCAGCAGCCGAACCGGGACTAGCGTCTACAATGAGCAGTTCTTC; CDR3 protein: CASSRTGTSVYNEQFF
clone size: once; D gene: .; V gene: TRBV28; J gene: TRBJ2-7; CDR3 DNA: TGTGCCAGCAGTTCCGGACCGCCACCTAAGGAGCAGTACTTC; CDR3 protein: CASSSGPPPKEQYF
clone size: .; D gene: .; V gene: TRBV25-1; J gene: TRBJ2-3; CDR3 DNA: TGTGCCAGCAGTCGAAATAGGGCAGATACGCAGTATTTT; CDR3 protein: CASSRNRADTQYF
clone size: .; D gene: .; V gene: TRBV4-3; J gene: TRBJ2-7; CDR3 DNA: TGCGCCAGCAGCCAAGGGATAATTAGCCCCTACGAGCAGTACTTC; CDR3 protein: CASSQGIISPYEQYF
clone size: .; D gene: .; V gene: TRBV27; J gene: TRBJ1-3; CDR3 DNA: TGTGCCAGCAGTCTTGACCGACCGAACTCTGGAAACACCATATATTTT; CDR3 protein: CASSLDRPNSGNTIYF
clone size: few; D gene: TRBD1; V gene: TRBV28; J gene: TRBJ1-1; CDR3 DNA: TGTGCCAGCAGTTCCGCACAGGGGTTTAACACTGAAGCTTTCTTT; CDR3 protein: CASSSAQGFNTEAFF
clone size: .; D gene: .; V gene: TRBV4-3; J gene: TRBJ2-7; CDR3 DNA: TGCGCCAGCAGCCAACTGGACGGTTACGAGCAGTACTTC; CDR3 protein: CASSQLDGYEQYF
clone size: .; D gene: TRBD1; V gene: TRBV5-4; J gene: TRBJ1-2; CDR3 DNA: TGTGCCAGCAGCTTGGCGGACAGGCGGGGCTATGGCTACACCTTC; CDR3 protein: CASSLADRRGYGYTF
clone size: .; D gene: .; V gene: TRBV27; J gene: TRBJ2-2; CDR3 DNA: TGTGCCAGCAGTTGGAACAAAGTGAACACCGGGGAGCTGTTTTTT; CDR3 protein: CASSWNKVNTGELFF
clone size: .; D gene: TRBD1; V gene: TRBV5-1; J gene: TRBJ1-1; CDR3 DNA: TGCGCCAGTAAACCGACAGGGGGAGTGAACACTGAAGCTTTCTTT; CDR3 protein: CASKPTGGVNTEAFF
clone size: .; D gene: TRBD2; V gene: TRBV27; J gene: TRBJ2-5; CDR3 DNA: TGTGCCAGCAGATCTGGACTAGCGGGAGGGGGAGAGACCCAGTACTTC; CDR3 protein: CASRSGLAGGGETQYF
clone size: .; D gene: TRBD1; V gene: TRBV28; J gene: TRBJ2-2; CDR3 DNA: TGTGCCAGCAGTCCAACGGGACAGCCGAACACCGGGGAGCTGTTTTTT; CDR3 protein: CASSPTGQPNTGELFF
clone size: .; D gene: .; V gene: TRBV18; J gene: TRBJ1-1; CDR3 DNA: TGTGCCAGCTCACCAAAAGGGACTGAAGCTTTCTTT; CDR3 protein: CASSPKGTEAFF
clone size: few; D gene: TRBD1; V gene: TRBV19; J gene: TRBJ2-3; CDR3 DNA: TGTGCCAGTAGTGACAGGGCGGGAGATACGCAGTATTTT; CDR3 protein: CASSDRAGDTQYF
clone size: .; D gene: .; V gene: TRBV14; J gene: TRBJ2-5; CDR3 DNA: TGTGCCAGCAGCCAAGTGGGCGGAGAGACCCAGTACTTC; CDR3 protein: CASSQVGGETQYF
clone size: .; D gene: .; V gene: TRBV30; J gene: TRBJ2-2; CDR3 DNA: TGTGCCTGGAGCACGGGGGTAGCCGGGGAGCTGTTTTTT; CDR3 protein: CAWSTGVAGELFF
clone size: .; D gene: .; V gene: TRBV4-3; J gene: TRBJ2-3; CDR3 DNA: TGCGCCAGCAGCCAAGAAAGGTCAGGGTCTGAGGAGATGGGGGATACGCAGTATTTT; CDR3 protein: CASSQERSGSEEMGDTQYF
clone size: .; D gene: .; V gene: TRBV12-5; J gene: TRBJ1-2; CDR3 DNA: TGTGCTAGTGGTTTGGTACGATACGGGCACGCAAACTATGGCTACACCTTC; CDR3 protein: CASGLVRYGHANYGYTF
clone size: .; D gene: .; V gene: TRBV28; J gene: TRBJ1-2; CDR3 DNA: TGTGCCAGCAGTTTAACGATCACGCTAGGGGCAGCGAGAGGCTACACCTTC; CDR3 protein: CASSLTITLGAARGYTF
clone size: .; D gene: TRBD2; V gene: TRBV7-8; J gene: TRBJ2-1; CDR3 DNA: TGTGCCAGCAGTCCCGGGAGGGCCCTGAGCTCCTACAATGAGCAGTTCTTC; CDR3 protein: CASSPGRALSSYNEQFF
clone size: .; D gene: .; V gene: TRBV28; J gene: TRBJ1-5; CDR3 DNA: TGTGCCAGCAGTCGTCGGCCCCGGGGCAATCAGCCCCAGCATTTT; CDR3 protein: CASSRRPRGNQPQHF
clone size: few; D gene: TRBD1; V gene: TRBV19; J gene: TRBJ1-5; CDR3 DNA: TGTGCCAGTAGTATGACAGGGAGCTATCAGCCCCAGCATTTT; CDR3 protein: CASSMTGSYQPQHF
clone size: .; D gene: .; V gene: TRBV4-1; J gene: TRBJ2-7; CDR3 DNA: TGCGCCAGCAAAATCTACCCCCAACTACACTACGAGCAGTACTTC; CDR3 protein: CASKIYPQLHYEQYF
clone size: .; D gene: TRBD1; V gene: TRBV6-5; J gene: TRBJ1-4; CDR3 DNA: TGTGCCAGCAGCGGGACCCAGGGGGTTGGGGAAAAACTGTTTTTT; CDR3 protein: CASSGTQGVGEKLFF
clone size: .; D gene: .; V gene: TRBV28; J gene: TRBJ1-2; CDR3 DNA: TGTGCCAGCAGTTTAGGGGATTATGGCTACACCTTC; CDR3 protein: CASSLGDYGYTF